This T cell receptor beta chain was identified during a study of blood T cell repertoires in COVID-19. Across the study: Specimens from acute and convalescent COVID-19 originated in the United States, Italy and Spain.

In the authors' workflow: Reference gene primers were amplified, and this amplification served to estimate nucleated cell counts. Assay used: immunoSEQ multiplex PCR; TCRdb lists only in-frame clones, some missing. The V and J calls and clone size were taken over from that table, and D and trimming were inferred from the DNA. This sample has some 110,000 clones; 82% occur once, and the top ten carry about 5%. Looked up from germline, CDR1 is KGHSH and CDR2 is LQKENI. This CDR3 has 15 residues. V lost 3 bases to trimming and J lost 2 bases; unmatched junction nucleotides: 6. The receptor was derived from a man in his fifties or sixties with acute or convalescent COVID-19. Sequencing input: peripheral blood. The chain recombines TRBV18 with TRBJ2-5, with 7 bases identical to TRBD1. DNA of the CDR3: TGTGCCAGCTCACCGACGACAGGGAGTCAAGAGACCCAGTACTTC. Amino acids: CASSPTTGSQETQYF. The whole variable domain, filled in from reference TRBV18 and TRBJ2-5, reads NAGVMQNPRHLVRRRGQEARLRCSPMKGHSHVYWYRQLPEEGLKFMVYLQKENIIDESGMPKERFSAEFPKEGPSILRIQQVVRGDSAAYFCASSPTTGSQETQYFGPGTRLLVL.